This T cell receptor (beta chain) stems from a study of T cell responses to AZD1222 COVID-19 vaccine. Trimming cost V 10 bases and J 6 bases, with 9 bases left between them. The CDR3 runs to 11 residues. Looked up from germline, CDR1 is MGHDK and CDR2 is SYGVNS. With regard to this clone: The target antigen is unknown.

Regarding the study as a whole: Reportedly, nearly half the spike-specific TCRs target unmutated variant regions. Donors were mostly white British, more females; clonal diversity possibly underestimated. With dominance at 160-218 and 743-854, vaccine-associated CD4 TCRs spanned spike.

Assay: immunoSEQ multiplex PCR; the TCRdb copy retains only in-frame clones and omits some. The sample carries some 200,000 clones, approximately 90% recorded once. The chain combines TRBV25-1 with TRBJ2-2; D ambiguous. The sequencing here drew on peripheral blood, taken on day 0 of AZD1222 vaccination. The TCR was taken from an adult in good health. This CDR3 is CATDLAGELFF. DNA for the CDR3: TGTGCCACCGATTTGGCCGGGGAGCTGTTTTTT.